The 25 T cell receptor beta chains presented below share a single source sample, sequenced in a study of OX40 agonist ivuxolimab in advanced cancers. Clones were sequenced by immunoSEQ multiplex PCR, and TCRdb holds only the in-frame ones, with some missing. The sample lists tens of thousands of clones; 75% to 85% were seen once. Material: CD4+ or CD8+ T cells sorted from blood, obtained in a trial of the OX40 agonist ivuxolimab. The receptors were sampled from an adult with an advanced solid tumor such as melanoma, head and neck, liver or kidney cancer.

V gene TRBV5-1 combines with J gene TRBJ2-7; D ambiguous. The CDR3 totals 14 residues. The V end was cut by 3 bases, the J end by 3 bases, with 13 bases between. Germline CDR1 SGHRS, CDR2 YFSETQ. The DNA of the CDR3 is TGCGCCAGCAGCTCCAACGTGCCGGTCTACGAGCAGTACTTC. Its protein product is CASSSNVPVYEQYF.

The chain uses TRBV10-3 and TRBJ2-3, with D perhaps matching TRBD1 or TRBD2 (7 bases each). This CDR3 comprises 15 residues. Trimming removed 8 bases at V and 4 bases at J, with 19 bases between. Looked up from germline, CDR1 is ENHRY and CDR2 is SYGVKD. CDR3: CAISPQGGSADTQYF. The CDR3 DNA is TGTGCCATCTCCCCCCAGGGGGGGAGCGCAGATACGCAGTATTTT.

This clone was detected only once. The chain employs TRBV5-1 and TRBJ2-1; tentative D call: TRBD2 (5 bases). This CDR3 has 15 residues. The germline V gene encodes CDR1 SGHRS and CDR2 YFSETQ. Trimming pared 3 bases from V and 4 bases from J, leaving 14 bases between. The CDR3 sequence is CASSSLGGQYNEQFF. The CDR3 DNA reads TGCGCCAGCAGCTCCTTAGGCGGGCAGTACAATGAGCAGTTCTTC.

The chain carries TRBV7-9 and TRBJ2-7, with 11 bases aligning to TRBD2. Germline V gene data show CDR1 as SEHNR and CDR2 as FQNEAQ (reference sequence). Unmatched junction bases numbered 3, after V lost 3 bases and J lost 5 bases. The CDR3 runs to 14 residues. The CDR3 bases are TGTGCCAGCAGCTTTAGCGGGAGGGTCGACGAGCAGTACTTC. Its translation: CASSFSGRVDEQYF.

The chain combines TRBV6-5 with TRBJ1-5, with D uncertain. The V and J ends lost 4 bases and 7 bases respectively, with 11 bases between them. The CDR3 covers 13 residues. Germline CDR1 and CDR2: MNHEY and SVGAGI. CDR3 amino acids: CASSSLSMQPQHF. In nucleotides, the CDR3 is TGTGCCAGCAGTTCACTCTCGATGCAGCCCCAGCATTTT.

V gene TRBV5-1 combines with J gene TRBJ1-1; unclear D gene. This CDR3 spans 15 amino acids. V was trimmed by 6 bases and J by 0 bases, leaving 15 bases between them. Germline V gives CDR1 SGHRS, CDR2 YFSETQ. Written as DNA, the CDR3 is TGCGCCAGCAACTATGGGAATAGATTGAACACTGAAGCTTTCTTT. As protein: CASNYGNRLNTEAFF.

The V call is TRBV29-1, the J call TRBJ1-5; D gene uncertain. Trimming took 4 bases from V and 6 from J, leaving 10 bases between them. Germline CDR1 SQVTM, CDR2 ANQGSEA. CDR3 length equals 12 residues. CDR3 protein: CSVGEGIQPQHF. The CDR3 DNA is TGCAGCGTTGGGGAGGGAATTCAGCCCCAGCATTTT.

V gene TRBV10-3 combines with J gene TRBJ2-7; 7 bases are a match to TRBD1. After removal of 5 bases from V and 3 bases from J, the junction contained 1 base not matched to a gene. The germline CDR1 and CDR2 sequences are ENHRY and SYGVKD. This CDR3 is 12 amino acids long. The CDR3 DNA reads TGTGCCATCAGTCGGGACAGCTACGAGCAGTACTTC. Its protein is CAISRDSYEQYF.

The V gene is TRBV10-3, the J gene TRBJ1-1; 8 positions agree with TRBD1. The CDR3 consists of 13 residues. V lost 8 bases and J lost 3; bases outside the gene matches: 5. The germline V gene has CDR1 ENHRY and CDR2 SYGVKD. This CDR3 is CAIQGALYTEAFF. Written as DNA, the CDR3 is TGTGCCATCCAGGGGGCATTGTACACTGAAGCTTTCTTT.

The rearrangement joins TRBV11-2 to TRBJ2-3; 7 bases match TRBD2. The CDR3 length is 16 residues. The germline V gene has CDR1 SGHAT and CDR2 FQNNGV. V shed 1 base, J shed 4 bases, and the junction held 8 bases outside the gene matches. The CDR3 region has the DNA TGTGCCAGCAGCTTAGCACCGGGACGGGGGGCAGATACGCAGTATTTT. This sequence encodes CASSLAPGRGADTQYF.

The chain recombines TRBV10-2 with TRBJ2-5, with D perhaps TRBD1 or TRBD2 (5 bases each). V was shortened by 6 bases and J by 3 bases, with 11 bases between the two germline ends. The CDR3 runs 13 residues. CDR1 is WSHSY and CDR2 is SAAADI in the germline V gene. CDR3 loop: CASSRDVKETQYF. CDR3 coding DNA: TGCGCCAGCAGCCGGGACGTAAAAGAGACCCAGTACTTC.

This clone was seen a single time. J is TRBJ1-1 and V is TRBV6-1; D unclear. The germline V gene encodes CDR1 MNHNS and CDR2 SASEGT. The CDR3 runs 13 residues. V was trimmed by 11 bases and J by 1 base, leaving 14 bases between them. CDR3: CAGSRATNTEAFF. CDR3 DNA: TGTGCCGGATCAAGGGCGACGAACACTGAAGCTTTCTTT.

The rearrangement links TRBV5-4 to TRBJ2-3; D gene ambiguous. The germline CDR1 and CDR2 sequences are SGHNT and YYREEE (reference sequence). The V end was cut by 4 bases, the J end by 5 bases, with 11 bases between. The CDR3 has 13 residues. This CDR3 is CASSATTKDTQYF. In DNA, the CDR3 is TGTGCCAGCAGCGCCACTACTAAAGATACGCAGTATTTT.

V is TRBV19 and J is TRBJ2-2; 7 bases match TRBD2. V lost 6 bases and J lost 4; bases outside the gene matches: 5. The V gene's germline CDR1 is LNHDA and CDR2 SQIVND (reference sequence). This CDR3 region has 14 residues. CDR3 DNA: TGTGCCAGTAGAGGGGTAGCGGGCACCGGGGAGCTGTTTTTT. Amino acids: CASRGVAGTGELFF. Filled out from reference TRBV19 and TRBJ2-2, the complete variable domain reads DGGITQSPKYLFRKEGQNVTLSCEQNLNHDAMYWYRQDPGQGLRLIYYSQIVNDFQKGDIAEGYSVSREKKESFPLTVTSAQKNPTAFYLCASRGVAGTGELFFGEGSRLTVL.

The rearrangement links TRBV5-1 to TRBJ2-5, with 9 bases fitting TRBD2. V dropped 0 bases and J dropped 1; count of bases not matched to a gene: 13. Germline loops: CDR1 SGHRS, CDR2 YFSETQ. The CDR3 runs to 19 residues. The CDR3 nucleotides are TGCGCCAGCAGCTTGGCCTTTCGGTTAGCGGGAGTAGGCCAAGAGACCCAGTACTTC. Its translation is CASSLAFRLAGVGQETQYF.

The V call is TRBV21-1, the J call TRBJ2-1. TRBV21-1 constitutes a pseudogene. The CDR3 consists of 19 residues. The CDR3 region has the DNA TGTGCCAGCAGCAAAGTGGGGGAGGTATCTCCTAGGGGGTGCAATGAGCAGTTCTTC. Translated, it gives CASSKVGEVSPRGCNEQFF.

The chain carries TRBV2 and TRBJ2-7; 7 bases align to TRBD2. Germline V lookup: CDR1 SNHLY, CDR2 FYNNEI. The CDR3 is 15 amino acids. J lost 4 bases, V lost 0 bases, and 6 bases had no gene match. CDR3 residues: CASSEAGHGGYEQYF. CDR3 nucleotide sequence: TGTGCCAGCAGTGAAGCCGGTCACGGGGGGTACGAGCAGTACTTC.

V and J are TRBV6-5 and TRBJ1-3, with D uncertain. Germline CDR1 MNHEY, CDR2 SVGAGI. Trimming took off 0 bases at V and 2 bases at J, with 8 bases between the two ends. CDR3 length equals 15 residues. The DNA of the CDR3 is TGTGCCAGCAGTTACTCGTACACGACTGGAAACACCATATATTTT. Its protein product is CASSYSYTTGNTIYF.

The chain combines TRBV2 with TRBJ2-5, with D tentatively TRBD2 (5 bases). This CDR3 spans 11 amino acids. V was cut by 6 bases and J by 9 bases, with 11 bases left in between. Per the germline V gene, CDR1 is SNHLY and CDR2 is FYNNEI. The CDR3 DNA is TGTGCCAGCAGGTCATTGGAGGCCCAGTACTTC. Translated, it gives CASRSLEAQYF.

The genes are TRBV9 and TRBJ1-5; no firm D call. The V gene's germline CDR1 is SGDLS and CDR2 YYNGEE. V lost 2 bases and J 2 bases, leaving 11 bases between the germline ends. This CDR3 comprises 15 residues. The CDR3 spells CASSVGSMGNQPQHF. The CDR3 DNA is TGTGCCAGCAGCGTCGGCAGTATGGGCAATCAGCCCCAGCATTTT.

The V and J genes are TRBV7-2 and TRBJ2-1; 13 bases match TRBD2. This CDR3 has 15 amino acids. Trimming took 5 bases from V and 9 from J; bases not matched to a gene: 7. CDR1 is SGHTA and CDR2 is FQGNSA in the germline V gene. Here the CDR3 DNA reads TGTGCCAGCAGCCCTGGACTAGCGGGGGCCCGTGAGCAGTTCTTC. Its translation: CASSPGLAGAREQFF.

This rearrangement joins TRBV6-5 to TRBJ1-3, with unresolved D. The CDR3 covers 14 residues. Trimming stripped 6 bases from V and 0 bases from J, with 9 bases between. CDR1 MNHEY and CDR2 SVGAGI come from the germline V gene. Written as DNA, the CDR3 is TGTGCCAGCAGGAATGCTGGCTCTGGAAACACCATATATTTT. This encodes CASRNAGSGNTIYF.

The V gene is TRBV7-3, the J gene TRBJ2-3; 7 bases line up with TRBD2. The CDR3 runs to 15 residues. In germline, CDR1 is SGHTA, CDR2 FQGTGA. Trimming cost V 1 base and J 4 bases; bases outside gene matches: 5. The CDR3 DNA sequence: TGTGCCAGCAGCTTAATGGGCGGGGGAGCAGATACGCAGTATTTT. Protein: CASSLMGGGADTQYF.

V usage is TRBV4-3 and J usage is TRBJ2-7, with TRBD1 matching over 7 bases. Germline lookup yields CDR1 LGHNA and CDR2 YSLEER. The CDR3 is 15 residues long. V gave up 0 bases and J gave up 6 bases; unmatched junction bases: 8. The CDR3 is CASSQDTDSGGEQYF. DNA of the CDR3: TGCGCCAGCAGCCAAGATACGGACTCAGGGGGCGAGCAGTACTTC.

The chain carries TRBV7-9 and TRBJ1-6, with unresolved D. Germline CDR1 SEHNR, CDR2 FQNEAQ (reference sequence). This CDR3 is built from 14 residues. The V end lost 2 bases, the J end lost 7 bases, and 9 bases lay between the germline ends. The CDR3 spells CASSLLGRNSPLHF. DNA of the CDR3: TGTGCCAGCAGCTTACTGGGTCGGAATTCACCCCTCCACTTT.